The clone carrying this T cell receptor (beta chain) was detected many times. What it recognizes is unknown. Primed by a sample-barcoded 5' primer and a J-beta primer mix, a second PCR proceeded for about 6 to 11 cycles. TCRdb itself ran the 5' RACE reads through MiXCR, one entry per CDR3 protein. The sample has 650,000 or so distinct CDR3 sequences; 52% are singletons. CDR3 length equals 11 residues. V was shortened by 3 bases and J by 6 bases, with 7 bases between the two germline ends. Germline V CDR1 and CDR2: DFQATT, SNEGSKA (reference sequence). This sample was taken from a study of blood T cells in healthy people across ages. Whole-study results and caveats: As naive T cell percentage varied, TCR beta diversity correlated strongly with it.

Peripheral blood was drawn, approximately 9.7 milliliters per donor. Researchers report isolating at least 6.5 million PBMCs per sample. Material: blood. The rearrangement uses TRBV20-1 and TRBJ2-3; either TRBD1 or TRBD2 may fit D (5 bases each). The source of this sequence is a woman older than 75 in good health. CDR3 sequence reads: CSASWGDTQYF. In nucleotides, the CDR3 is TGCAGTGCTAGTTGGGGGGATACGCAGTATTTT.